Following are 5 T cell receptor beta chains from one sample sequenced in a study of T cells in Graves' hyperthyroidism and ophthalmopathy. The source material, RNA transcripts, was used to amplify TCR beta CDR3 regions. TCR CDR3 underwent first-round RT-PCR with the HTBI primer set. Each CDR3 protein gets one entry after TCRdb re-called the multiplex PCR reads with MiXCR. The sample lists 600,000 to 850,000 distinct CDR3 sequences, about 17% seen once, with over 15% in the top ten. Sequences were obtained from blood. These receptors were collected from a woman aged 50 to 65 with Graves' hyperthyroidism that later progressed to Graves' ophthalmopathy.

The gene calls are TRBV6-1 and TRBJ2-1; 9 positions match TRBD1. V was pared by 6 bases and J by 9 bases, with 12 bases of the junction left unmatched. CDR3 length: 15 residues. Per the germline V gene, CDR1 is MNHNS and CDR2 is SASEGT. CDR3 coding DNA: TGTGCCAGCAGCCGGGACAGGGAACTTGCGGGTGAGCAGTTCTTC. It encodes CASSRDRELAGEQFF.

In its sample, this clonotype was seen a few times. The chain uses TRBV6-1 and TRBJ1-5, with 7 bases that match TRBD1. The length of the CDR3 is 16 residues. The germline gives CDR1 MNHNS, CDR2 SASEGT. V shed 6 bases and J 4 bases; nucleotides not matched to a gene: 12. Written as DNA, the CDR3 is TGTGCCAGCAGACCTCCGGGACAGAGATTTAATCAGCCCCAGCATTTT. Translation gives CASRPPGQRFNQPQHF.

Only a few counts were recorded for this clonotype. The rearrangement joins TRBV6-2 or TRBV6-3 to TRBJ2-2; D assignment may be TRBD1 or TRBD2 (5 bases each). The length of the CDR3 is 20 residues. The germline V and J ends were trimmed by 6 bases and 5 bases, with 31 bases remaining between them. Germline CDR1 and CDR2: MNHEY and SVGEGT. This chain's CDR3 is CASSNIQGPGRGPGTGELFF. The CDR3 nucleotides read TGTGCCAGCAGCAATATTCAGGGTCCGGGACGCGGACCGGGGACCGGGGAGCTGTTTTTT.

The chain employs TRBV5-1 and TRBJ2-3; 12 bases fit TRBD2. Germline loops: CDR1 SGHRS, CDR2 YFSETQ. After removal of 4 bases from V and 6 bases from J, the junction contained 9 bases not matched to a gene. CDR3 length: 16 amino acids. The CDR3 loop is CASSTALAGGRDTQYF. CDR3 coding DNA: TGCGCCAGCAGCACTGCTCTAGCGGGGGGGCGTGATACGCAGTATTTT.

This clonotype was counted many times. The rearrangement joins TRBV6-1 to TRBJ2-7; D ambiguous. Trimming took off 7 bases at V and 2 bases at J, with 15 bases between the two ends. Germline V gene lookup returns CDR1 MNHNS and CDR2 SASEGT. The CDR3 is 14 amino acids. The DNA for the CDR3 is TGTGCCAGCATGGTAGTTCGACCCCCCTACGAGCAGTACTTC. Its translation: CASMVVRPPYEQYF.